This section outlines one T cell receptor (beta chain) sequence together with its context. An end of the junction does not agree with germline; a read error may underlie this. The data belong to a study of blood T cell repertoires in COVID-19. About the research overall: T cells, B-cell-depleted T cells, or PBMCs provided the cDNA or gDNA that served as material.

The repertoire was sequenced with immunoSEQ multiplex PCR; TCRdb's copy has only in-frame clones and lacks some. In the table there are 200,000 to 300,000 clones, roughly 90% of which are singletons. This receptor was taken from a man aged 60-69 years who had recovered from COVID-19. Specimen: peripheral blood.

The CDR3 loop is CASNLPLQIPDTQYF. CDR3 bases: TGTGCCAGCAACTTACCCTTACAGATCCCAGATACGCAGTATTTT. J is TRBJ2-3 and V is TRBV7-9; the D is unclear. The germline V gene encodes CDR1 SEHNR and CDR2 FQNEAQ (reference sequence). The CDR3 contains 15 residues.